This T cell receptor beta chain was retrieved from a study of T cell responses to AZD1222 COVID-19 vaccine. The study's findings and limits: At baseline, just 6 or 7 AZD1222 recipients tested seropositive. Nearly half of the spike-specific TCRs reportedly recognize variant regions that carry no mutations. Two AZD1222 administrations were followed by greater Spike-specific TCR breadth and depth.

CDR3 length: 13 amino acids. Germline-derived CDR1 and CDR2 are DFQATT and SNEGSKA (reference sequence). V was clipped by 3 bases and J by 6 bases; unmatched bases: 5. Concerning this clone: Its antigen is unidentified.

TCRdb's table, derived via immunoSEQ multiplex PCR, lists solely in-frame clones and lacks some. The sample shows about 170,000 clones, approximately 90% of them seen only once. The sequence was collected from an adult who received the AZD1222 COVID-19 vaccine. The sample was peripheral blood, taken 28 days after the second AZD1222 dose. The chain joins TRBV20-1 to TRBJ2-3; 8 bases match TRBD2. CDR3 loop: CSASGRGGDTQYF. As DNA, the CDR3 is TGCAGTGCTAGTGGTCGGGGGGGCGATACGCAGTATTTT.